What follows describes a single T cell receptor beta chain. Noted time point: baseline, week 1 (first vaccination visit). Regarding treatment: pre-vaccination baseline after standard-of-care therapy. This CDR3 spans 15 amino acids. Germline V gives CDR1 SGHAT, CDR2 FQNNGV. J lost 3 bases, V lost 5 bases, and 5 bases had no gene match. This entry belongs to a study of a mutant IDH1 vaccine in newly diagnosed glioma. At the level of the study: Treatment recipients were approximately 62% male and around 38% female, and their mean age was around 40 years.

TCRdb's table, derived via immunoSEQ multiplex PCR, lists solely in-frame clones and lacks some. The table lists 75,000 to 100,000 clones, around nine tenths of them singletons. The clonotype was recovered from a woman aged 50 to 60 with glioma. The rearrangement joins TRBV11-2 to TRBJ2-2, with 8 bases lining up with TRBD1. The specimen comprised PBMCs, sampled from a glioma patient treated with radiotherapy, temozolomide or both. The CDR3 DNA follows: TGTGCCAGCAGCCGCAGGGGGCGCTACACCGGGGAGCTGTTTTTT. This codes for CASSRRGRYTGELFF. The variable domain in full, completed from reference TRBV11-2 and TRBJ2-2, reads EAGVAQSPRYKIIEKRQSVAFWCNPISGHATLYWYQQILGQGPKLLIQFQNNGVVDDSQLPKDRFSAERLKGVDSTLKIQPAKLEDSAVYLCASSRRGRYTGELFFGEGSRLTVL.